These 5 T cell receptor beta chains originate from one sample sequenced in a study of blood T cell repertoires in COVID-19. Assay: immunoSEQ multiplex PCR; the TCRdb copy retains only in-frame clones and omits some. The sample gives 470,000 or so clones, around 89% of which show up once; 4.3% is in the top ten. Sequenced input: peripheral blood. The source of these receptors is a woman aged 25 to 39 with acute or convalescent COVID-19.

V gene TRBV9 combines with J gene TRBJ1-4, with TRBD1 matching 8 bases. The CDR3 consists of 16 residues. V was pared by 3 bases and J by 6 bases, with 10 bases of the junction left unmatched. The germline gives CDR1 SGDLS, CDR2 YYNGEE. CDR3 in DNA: TGTGCCAGCAGCGAACGAAGCAGGGGGCTCGATGAAAAACTGTTTTTT. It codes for CASSERSRGLDEKLFF.

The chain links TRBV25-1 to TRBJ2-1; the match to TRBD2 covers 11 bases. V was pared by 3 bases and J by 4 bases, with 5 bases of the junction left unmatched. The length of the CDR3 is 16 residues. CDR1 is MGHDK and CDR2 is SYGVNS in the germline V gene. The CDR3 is CASSEASGGNYNEQFF. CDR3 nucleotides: TGTGCCAGCAGTGAGGCTAGCGGGGGGAATTACAATGAGCAGTTCTTC.

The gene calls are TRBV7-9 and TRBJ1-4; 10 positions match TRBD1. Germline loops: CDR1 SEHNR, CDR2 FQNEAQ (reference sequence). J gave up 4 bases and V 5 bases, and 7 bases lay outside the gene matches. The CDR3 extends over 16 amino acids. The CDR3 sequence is CASSQTGGVGNEKLFF. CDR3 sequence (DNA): TGTGCCAGCAGCCAGACAGGGGGCGTGGGTAATGAAAAACTGTTTTTT.

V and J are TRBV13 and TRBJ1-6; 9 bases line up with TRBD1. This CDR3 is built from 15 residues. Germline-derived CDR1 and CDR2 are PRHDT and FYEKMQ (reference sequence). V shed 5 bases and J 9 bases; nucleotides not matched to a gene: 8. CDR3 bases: TGTGCCAGCAGCCCGGGACAGGGTGGCCTTTCACCCCTCCACTTT. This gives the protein CASSPGQGGLSPLHF.

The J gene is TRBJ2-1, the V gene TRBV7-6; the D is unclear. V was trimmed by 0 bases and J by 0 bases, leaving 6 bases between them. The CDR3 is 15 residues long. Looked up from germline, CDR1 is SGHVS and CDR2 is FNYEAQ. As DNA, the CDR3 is TGTGCCAGCAGCTTAGCAAGGAGCTCCTACAATGAGCAGTTCTTC. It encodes CASSLARSSYNEQFF.